Sequencing of this TCR beta chain was carried out in a study of cytomegalovirus exposure and HLA in healthy donors. The PCR contained 60 Vbeta and 13 Jbeta primers. Assay used: immunoSEQ multiplex PCR; TCRdb lists only in-frame clones, some missing. Of around 63,000 clones listed, 75% are singletons. Specimen: PBMCs. The receptor comes from a man in his 60s in good health and CMV-seropositive.

The CDR3 DNA reads as TGTGCCAGCAGCGGGACTAGCTTTTTAGCAGATACGCAGTATTTT. Protein product: CASSGTSFLADTQYF. This chain uses TRBV9 with TRBJ2-3; 8 bases agree with TRBD2. Looked up from germline, CDR1 is SGDLS and CDR2 is YYNGEE. J was trimmed by 4 bases and V by 3 bases; bases with no gene match: 7. The CDR3 runs to 15 residues.